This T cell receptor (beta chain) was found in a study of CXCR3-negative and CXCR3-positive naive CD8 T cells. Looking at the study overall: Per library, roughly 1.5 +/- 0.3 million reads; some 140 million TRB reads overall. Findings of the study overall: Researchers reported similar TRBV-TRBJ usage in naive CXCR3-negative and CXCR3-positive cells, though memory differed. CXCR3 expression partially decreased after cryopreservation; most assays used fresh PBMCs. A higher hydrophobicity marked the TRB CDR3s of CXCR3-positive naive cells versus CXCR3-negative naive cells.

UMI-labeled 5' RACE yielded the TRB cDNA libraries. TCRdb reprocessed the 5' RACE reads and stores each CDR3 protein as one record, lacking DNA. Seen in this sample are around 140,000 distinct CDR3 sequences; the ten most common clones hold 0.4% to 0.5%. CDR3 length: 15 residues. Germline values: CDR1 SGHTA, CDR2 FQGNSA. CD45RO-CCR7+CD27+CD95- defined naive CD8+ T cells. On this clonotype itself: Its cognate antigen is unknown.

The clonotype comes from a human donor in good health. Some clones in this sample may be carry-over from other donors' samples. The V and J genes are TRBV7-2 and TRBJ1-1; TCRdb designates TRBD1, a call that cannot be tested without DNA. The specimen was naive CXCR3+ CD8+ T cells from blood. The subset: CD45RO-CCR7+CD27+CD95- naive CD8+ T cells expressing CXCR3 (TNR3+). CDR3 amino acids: CASSLGQGAYTEAFF. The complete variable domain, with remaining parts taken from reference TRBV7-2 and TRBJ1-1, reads GAGVSQSPSNKVTEKGKDVELRCDPISGHTALYWYRQSLGQGLEFLIYFQGNSAPDKSGLPSDRFSAERTGGSVSTLTIQRTQQEDSAVYLCASSLGQGAYTEAFFGQGTRLTVV.